The table lists the clone carrying this T cell receptor beta chain with a few counts. Antigen unknown. Uncontrolled infections, other autoimmune diseases, pregnancy or lactation led to exclusion of patients. Fresh peripheral blood, approximately 9.7 ml, was the source of the PBMCs. V gave up 3 bases and J gave up 2 bases, with 11 bases separating them. Per the germline V gene, CDR1 is LNHDA and CDR2 is SQIVND (reference sequence). The CDR3 is 14 residues long. The data stem from a study of T cells in Graves' hyperthyroidism and ophthalmopathy. TCR beta CDR3 region amplification was performed from RNA transcripts. Carried out on the TCR CDR3, a first-round RT-PCR used the HTBI primer set. TCRdb itself ran the multiplex PCR reads through MiXCR, one entry per CDR3 protein. The data hold 400,000 to 500,000 distinct CDR3 sequences, with around 15% observed a single time. Study-wide results and limits: Among clonotypes expanded in thyroid above 0.001, most were also found in blood.

The sequencing sample was made of blood. This receptor was obtained from a man aged 18 to 29 with Graves' ophthalmopathy. The chain employs TRBV19 and TRBJ2-7; D unresolved. CDR3 protein: CASSIVTNTYEQYF. As DNA, the CDR3 is TGTGCCAGTAGTATCGTGACCAACACCTACGAGCAGTACTTC.